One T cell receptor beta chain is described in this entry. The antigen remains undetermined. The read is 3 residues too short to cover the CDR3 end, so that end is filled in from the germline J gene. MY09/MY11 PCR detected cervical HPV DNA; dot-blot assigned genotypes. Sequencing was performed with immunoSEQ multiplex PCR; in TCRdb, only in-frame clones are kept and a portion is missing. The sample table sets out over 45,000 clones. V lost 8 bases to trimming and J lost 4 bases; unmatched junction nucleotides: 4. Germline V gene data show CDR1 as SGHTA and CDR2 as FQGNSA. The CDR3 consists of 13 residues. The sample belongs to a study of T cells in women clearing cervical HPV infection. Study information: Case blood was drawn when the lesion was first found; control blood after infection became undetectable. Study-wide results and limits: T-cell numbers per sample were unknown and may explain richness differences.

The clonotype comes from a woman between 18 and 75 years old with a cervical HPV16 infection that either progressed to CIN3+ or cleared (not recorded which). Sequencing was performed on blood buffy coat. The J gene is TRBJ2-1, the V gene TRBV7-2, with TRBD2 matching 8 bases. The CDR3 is CASGRGEYNEQFF. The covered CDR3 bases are TGTGCCAGCGGGCGGGGGGAATACAATGAG.